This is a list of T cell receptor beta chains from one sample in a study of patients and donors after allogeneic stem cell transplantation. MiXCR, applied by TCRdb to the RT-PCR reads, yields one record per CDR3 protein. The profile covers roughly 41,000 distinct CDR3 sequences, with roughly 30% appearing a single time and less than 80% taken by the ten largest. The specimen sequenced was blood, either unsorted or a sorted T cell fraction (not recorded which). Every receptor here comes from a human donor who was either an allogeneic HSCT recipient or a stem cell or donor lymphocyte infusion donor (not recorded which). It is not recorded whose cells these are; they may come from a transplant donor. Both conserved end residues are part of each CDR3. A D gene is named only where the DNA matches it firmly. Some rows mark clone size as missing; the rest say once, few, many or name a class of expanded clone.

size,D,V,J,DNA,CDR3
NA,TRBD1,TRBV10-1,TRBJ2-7,TGCGCCAGCAGTCTCGGGACAGGCGAGCAGTACTTC,CASSLGTGEQYF
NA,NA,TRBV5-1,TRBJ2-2,TGCGCCAGCAGCTTGGAGGTAGCGGACCGTCTCGGGGAGCTGTTTTTT,CASSLEVADRLGELFF
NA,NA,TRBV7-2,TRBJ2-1,TGTGCCAGCAGCCCCGGCGGGTGGTACAATGAGCAGTTCTTC,CASSPGGWYNEQFF
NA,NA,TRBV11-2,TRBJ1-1,TGTGCCAGCAGCTCAAACATGAACACTGAAGCTTTCTTT,CASSSNMNTEAFF
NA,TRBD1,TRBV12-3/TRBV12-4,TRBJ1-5,TGTGCCAGCAGTCCCGACAGGGTGAGGGATCAGCCCCAGCATTTT,CASSPDRVRDQPQHF
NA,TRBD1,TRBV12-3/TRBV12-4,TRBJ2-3,TGTGCCAGCAGTCCCCGTCCCGGGACAGGAAAAGAGGGCACAGATACGCAGTATTTT,CASSPRPGTGKEGTDTQYF
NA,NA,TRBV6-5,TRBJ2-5,TGTGCCAGCAGCTATAGCGGAGCTCCAAAAGGGACCCAGTACTTC,CASSYSGAPKGTQYF
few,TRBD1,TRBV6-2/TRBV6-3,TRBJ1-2,TGTGCCAGCAGTTACCCTCCCGGGACAGCCCGCTATGGCTACACCTTC,CASSYPPGTARYGYTF
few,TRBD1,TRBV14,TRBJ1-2,TGTGCCAGCAGCTTCCGACAGGGAAATTTTGACTACACCTTC,CASSFRQGNFDYTF
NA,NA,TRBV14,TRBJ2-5,TGTGCCAGCAGCCAGGGTTACGCGTTGGGGCACGAGACCCAGTACTTC,CASSQGYALGHETQYF
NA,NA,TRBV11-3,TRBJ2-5,TGTGCCAGCAGCTTAGTCTGGAAGTCTAGCCAAGAGACCCAGTACTTC,CASSLVWKSSQETQYF
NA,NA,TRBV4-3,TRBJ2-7,TGCGCCAGCAGCCAAGGGGTAGGGACCTACGAGCAGTACTTC,CASSQGVGTYEQYF
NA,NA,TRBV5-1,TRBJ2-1,TGCGCCAGCAGCGCTGTCAATGAGCAGTTCTTC,CASSAVNEQFF
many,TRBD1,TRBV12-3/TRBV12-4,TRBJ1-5,TGTGCCACCCAGGGGGGCAATCAGCCCCAGCATTTT,CATQGGNQPQHF
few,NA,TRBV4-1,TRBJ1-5,TGCGCCAGCAGCCAGGCACCAGCGAGCAATCAGCCCCAGCATTTT,CASSQAPASNQPQHF
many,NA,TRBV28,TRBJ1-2,TGTGCCAGCAATACAGATAACTATGGCTACACCTTC,CASNTDNYGYTF
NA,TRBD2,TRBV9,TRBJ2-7,TGTGCCAGCAGCGTAGGAGTGCGGGAGGCCTACGAGCAGTACTTC,CASSVGVREAYEQYF
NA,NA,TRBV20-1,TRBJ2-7,TGCAGTGCTCACCCCACCCGCTCCTACGAGCAGTACTTC,CSAHPTRSYEQYF
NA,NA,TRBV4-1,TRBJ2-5,TGCGCCAGCAGCCAGGCGGGAAGGAGGGAAGAGACCCAGTACTTC,CASSQAGRREETQYF